What follows is one T cell receptor (beta chain) and its context. Other nucleotide sequences from this sample produce the same CDR3. Authors' methods: Estimates of nucleated cell counts were drawn from the amplification of reference gene primers. Assay: immunoSEQ multiplex PCR; the TCRdb copy retains only in-frame clones and omits some. D and trimming were read from the DNA, whereas the V and J calls and clone size are those reported in that table. The sample lists some 260,000 clones; approximately 91% were seen once. The data derive from a study of blood T cell repertoires in COVID-19. As for the study in general: Italy, Spain and the United States were the sources of the convalescent and acute COVID-19 samples. T cells, B-cell-depleted T cells, or PBMCs supplied cDNA or gDNA.

Germline lookup yields CDR1 SGHRS and CDR2 YFSETQ. This CDR3 has 13 residues. Trimming shortened V by 0 bases and J by 4 bases, and 8 bases separated the two germline ends. This receptor was obtained from a woman aged 40 to 50 who had recovered from COVID-19. This chain uses TRBV5-1 with TRBJ2-7, with unresolved D. Sequences were obtained from peripheral blood. This CDR3 is CASSLGQSYEQYF. The CDR3 DNA follows: TGCGCCAGCAGCTTGGGTCAGTCGTACGAGCAGTACTTC.